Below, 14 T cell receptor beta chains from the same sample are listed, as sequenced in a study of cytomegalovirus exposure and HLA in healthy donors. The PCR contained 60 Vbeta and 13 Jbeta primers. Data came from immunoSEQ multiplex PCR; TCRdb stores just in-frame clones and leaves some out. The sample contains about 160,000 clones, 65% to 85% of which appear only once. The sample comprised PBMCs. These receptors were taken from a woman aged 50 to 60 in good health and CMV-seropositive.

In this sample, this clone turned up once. The CDR3: CASSLQGVKTQFF. CDR3 sequence (DNA): TGCGCCAGCAGCTTACAAGGAGTAAAGACGCAGTTCTTC. V and J are TRBV5-1 and TRBJ2-1; no firm D call. The germline V and J ends were trimmed by 2 bases and 12 bases, with 15 bases remaining between them. There are 13 residues in the CDR3. Germline V gene sequence: CDR1 SGHRS, CDR2 YFSETQ.

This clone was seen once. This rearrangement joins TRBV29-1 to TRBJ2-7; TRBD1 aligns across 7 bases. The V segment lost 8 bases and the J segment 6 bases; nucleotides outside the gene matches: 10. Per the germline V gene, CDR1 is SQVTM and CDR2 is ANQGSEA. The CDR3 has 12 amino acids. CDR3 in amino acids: CSTGTVGGEQYF. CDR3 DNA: TGCAGCACCGGGACAGTTGGGGGCGAGCAGTACTTC.

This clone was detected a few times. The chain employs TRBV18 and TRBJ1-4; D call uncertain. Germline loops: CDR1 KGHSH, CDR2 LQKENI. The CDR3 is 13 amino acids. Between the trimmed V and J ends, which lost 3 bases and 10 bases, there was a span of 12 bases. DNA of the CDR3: TGTGCCAGCTCACCTACCGAGGCGGGAAAACTGTTTTTT. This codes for CASSPTEAGKLFF. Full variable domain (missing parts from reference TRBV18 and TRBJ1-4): NAGVMQNPRHLVRRRGQEARLRCSPMKGHSHVYWYRQLPEEGLKFMVYLQKENIIDESGMPKERFSAEFPKEGPSILRIQQVVRGDSAAYFCASSPTEAGKLFFGSGTQLSVL.

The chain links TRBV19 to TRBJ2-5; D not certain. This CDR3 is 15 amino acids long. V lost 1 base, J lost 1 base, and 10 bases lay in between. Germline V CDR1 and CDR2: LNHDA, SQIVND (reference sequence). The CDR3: CASSIGSSSQETQYF. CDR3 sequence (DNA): TGTGCCAGTAGTATAGGTAGCAGTAGCCAAGAGACCCAGTACTTC.

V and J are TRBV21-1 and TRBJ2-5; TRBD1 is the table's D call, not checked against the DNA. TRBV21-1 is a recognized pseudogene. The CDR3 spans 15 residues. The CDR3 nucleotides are TGTGCCAGCAGCAATCGTATGGGACAGGGGGAGACCCAGTACTTC. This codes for CASSNRMGQGETQYF.

This CDR3 reads CASSSGVSRDRGYEQFF. The CDR3 region has the DNA TGTGCCAGCAGTTCGGGGGTCAGCCGGGACAGGGGATATGAGCAGTTCTTC. The chain couples TRBV7-9 to TRBJ2-1; 10 bases are a match to TRBD1. V lost 6 bases, J lost 8 bases, and 16 bases stayed unmatched. The CDR3 covers 17 residues. Per germline, CDR1 SEHNR and CDR2 FQNEAQ (reference sequence).

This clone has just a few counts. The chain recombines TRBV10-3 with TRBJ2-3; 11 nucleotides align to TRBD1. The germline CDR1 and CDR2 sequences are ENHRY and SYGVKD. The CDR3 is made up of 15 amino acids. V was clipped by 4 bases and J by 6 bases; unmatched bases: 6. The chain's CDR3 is CAISAGTGGRDTQYF. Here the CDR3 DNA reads TGTGCCATCAGTGCAGGGACAGGGGGAAGGGATACGCAGTATTTT.

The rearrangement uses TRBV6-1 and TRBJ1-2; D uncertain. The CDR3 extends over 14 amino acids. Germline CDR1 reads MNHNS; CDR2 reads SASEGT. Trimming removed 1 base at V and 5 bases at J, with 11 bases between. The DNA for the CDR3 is TGTGCCAGCAGTGAAGGTCGCAGGTCGTATGGCTACACCTTC. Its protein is CASSEGRRSYGYTF.

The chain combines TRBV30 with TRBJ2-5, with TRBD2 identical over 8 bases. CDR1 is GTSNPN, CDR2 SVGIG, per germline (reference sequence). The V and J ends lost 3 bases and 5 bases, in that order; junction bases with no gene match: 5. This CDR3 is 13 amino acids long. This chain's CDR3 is CAWRTRGVETQYF. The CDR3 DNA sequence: TGTGCCTGGAGGACGCGGGGGGTCGAGACCCAGTACTTC.

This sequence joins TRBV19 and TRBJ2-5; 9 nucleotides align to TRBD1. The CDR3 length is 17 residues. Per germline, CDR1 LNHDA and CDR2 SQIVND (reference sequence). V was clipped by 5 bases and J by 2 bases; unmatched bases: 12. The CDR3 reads CASSSLGTGKNQETQYF. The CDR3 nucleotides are TGTGCCAGTAGTTCCCTAGGGACAGGGAAGAATCAAGAGACCCAGTACTTC.

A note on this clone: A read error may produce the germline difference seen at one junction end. The CDR3 coding sequence is TGTTCCAGCAGCTTACGGGGCACTGAAGCTTTCTTT. Translating it yields CSSSLRGTEAFF. The chain carries TRBV7-9 and TRBJ1-1; D is uncertain. This CDR3 contains 12 residues. Germline CDR1 and CDR2: SEHNR and FQNEAQ (reference sequence).

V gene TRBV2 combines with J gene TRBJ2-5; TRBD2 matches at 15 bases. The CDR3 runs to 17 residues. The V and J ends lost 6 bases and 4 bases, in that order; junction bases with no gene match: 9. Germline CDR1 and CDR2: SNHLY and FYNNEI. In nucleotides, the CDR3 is TGTGCCAGCAGGAGGGGGACTAGCGGGGGGTCCTTAGAGACCCAGTACTTC. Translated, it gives CASRRGTSGGSLETQYF.

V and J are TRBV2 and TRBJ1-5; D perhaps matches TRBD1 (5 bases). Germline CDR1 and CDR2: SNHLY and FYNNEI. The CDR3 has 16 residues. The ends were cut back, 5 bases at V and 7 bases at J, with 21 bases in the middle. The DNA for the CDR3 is TGTGCCAGCAGTTCCTCAATAGGCGTGGGGGGGCAGCCCCAGCATTTT. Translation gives CASSSSIGVGGQPQHF.

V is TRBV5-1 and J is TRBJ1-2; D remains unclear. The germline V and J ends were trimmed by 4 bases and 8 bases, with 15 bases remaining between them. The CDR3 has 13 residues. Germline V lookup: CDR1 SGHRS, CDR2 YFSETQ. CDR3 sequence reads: CASSLTVALGYTF. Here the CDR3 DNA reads TGCGCCAGCAGCCTTACAGTGGCTTTAGGCTACACCTTC.